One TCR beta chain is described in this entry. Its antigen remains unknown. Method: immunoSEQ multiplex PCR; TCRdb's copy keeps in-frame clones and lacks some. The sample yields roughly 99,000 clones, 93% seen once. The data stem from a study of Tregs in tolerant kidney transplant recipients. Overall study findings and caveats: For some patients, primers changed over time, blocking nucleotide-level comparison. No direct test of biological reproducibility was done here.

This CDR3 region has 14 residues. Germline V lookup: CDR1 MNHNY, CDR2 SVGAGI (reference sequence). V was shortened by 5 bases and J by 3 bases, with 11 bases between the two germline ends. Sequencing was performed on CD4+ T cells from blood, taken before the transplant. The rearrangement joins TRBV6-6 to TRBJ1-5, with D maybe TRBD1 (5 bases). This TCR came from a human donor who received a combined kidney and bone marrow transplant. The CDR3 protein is CASSDTGSNQPQHF. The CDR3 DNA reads TGTGCCAGCAGTGACACAGGTTCCAATCAGCCCCAGCATTTT.